Listed below are T cell receptor beta chains from one sample, sequenced in a study of graft-versus-host responses after intestinal transplantation. Here immunoSEQ multiplex PCR was the method, and the copy in TCRdb shows in-frame clones only, minus some. The data show about 120,000 clones, about 92% seen once. For these TCRs, the target antigens are not known. The starting material was unstimulated CD4+ T cells sorted from spleen or lymph node cells, obtained before transplant. These receptors originate from a human donor who was the organ donor for an intestinal transplant. The CDR3 runs from the conserved cysteine through the conserved F or W. The order of the fields is J gene, V gene, clone size, D gene, CDR3 protein, CDR3 DNA. A D gene is named only where the DNA matches it firmly. Rows give clone size only sometimes, using once, few, many, or a class for an expanded clone.

J: TRBJ2-1
V: TRBV7-2
size: once
D: NA
CDR3: CASSRRLRSDNEQFF
DNA: TGTGCCAGCAGCCGAAGACTAAGGAGCGACAATGAGCAGTTCTTC

J: TRBJ1-1
V: TRBV19
size: NA
D: NA
CDR3: CASSIAHRAEAFF
DNA: TGTGCCAGTAGTATAGCCCACAGGGCTGAAGCTTTCTTT

J: TRBJ2-2
V: TRBV19
size: once
D: TRBD2
CDR3: CASTTPGSGDTGELFF
DNA: TGTGCCAGTACCACTCCGGGGAGCGGGGACACCGGGGAGCTGTTTTTT

J: TRBJ2-1
V: TRBV29-1
size: NA
D: NA
CDR3: CSVEGTTDSYNEQFF
DNA: TGCAGCGTTGAAGGGACTACGGACTCCTACAATGAGCAGTTCTTC

J: TRBJ2-7
V: TRBV20-1
size: NA
D: NA
CDR3: CSARGTYEQYF
DNA: TGCAGTGCTAGGGGGACTTACGAGCAGTACTTC

J: TRBJ2-7
V: TRBV30
size: NA
D: NA
CDR3: CAWSVEAGTYEQYF
DNA: TGTGCCTGGAGTGTAGAGGCAGGCACCTACGAGCAGTACTTC

J: TRBJ2-7
V: TRBV18
size: NA
D: NA
CDR3: CASSPPGTYEQYF
DNA: TGTGCCAGCTCACCCCCAGGGACCTACGAGCAGTACTTC

J: TRBJ1-2
V: TRBV10-3
size: NA
D: NA
CDR3: CAISEPQGYTF
DNA: TGTGCCATCAGTGAGCCACAGGGCTACACCTTC

J: TRBJ2-7
V: TRBV18
size: NA
D: TRBD1
CDR3: CASSPTGTYEQYF
DNA: TGTGCCAGCTCTCCGACAGGGACCTACGAGCAGTACTTC

J: TRBJ2-1
V: TRBV5-1
size: NA
D: TRBD2
CDR3: CASSLTSGRNEQFF
DNA: TGCGCCAGCAGCTTGACTAGCGGGAGGAATGAGCAGTTCTTC

J: TRBJ2-7
V: TRBV7-2
size: NA
D: NA
CDR3: CASSLQVGGEMEQYF
DNA: TGTGCCAGCAGCTTACAGGTAGGAGGGGAAATGGAGCAGTACTTC

J: TRBJ1-1
V: TRBV5-4
size: NA
D: NA
CDR3: CASSLARLGNTEAFF
DNA: TGTGCCAGCAGCTTGGCTCGGCTTGGGAACACTGAAGCTTTCTTT

J: TRBJ2-5
V: TRBV5-1
size: once
D: NA
CDR3: CASSPGGAGGETQYF
DNA: TGCGCCAGCAGCCCTGGTGGGGCGGGCGGGGAGACCCAGTACTTC

J: TRBJ2-6
V: TRBV11-1
size: few
D: NA
CDR3: CASSSYSGANVLTF
DNA: TGTGCCAGCAGCTCCTACTCTGGGGCCAACGTCCTGACTTTC

J: TRBJ2-7
V: TRBV10-3
size: few
D: NA
CDR3: CAISESTKYEQYF
DNA: TGTGCCATCAGTGAGTCTACTAAATACGAGCAGTACTTC

J: TRBJ2-7
V: TRBV6-1
size: NA
D: NA
CDR3: CASFGGNSYEQYF
DNA: TGTGCCAGCTTTGGTGGGAACTCCTACGAGCAGTACTTC

J: TRBJ2-4
V: TRBV6-1
size: NA
D: NA
CDR3: CASSEISVADIQYF
DNA: TGTGCCAGCAGTGAAATTAGCGTCGCCGACATTCAGTACTTC

J: TRBJ2-5
V: TRBV18
size: NA
D: NA
CDR3: CASSPGIYKETQYF
DNA: TGCGCCAGCTCACCAGGGATATACAAAGAGACCCAGTACTTC

J: TRBJ2-5
V: TRBV7-2
size: NA
D: TRBD2
CDR3: CASSTGLAARETQYF
DNA: TGTGCCAGCAGCACAGGACTAGCGGCTAGAGAGACCCAGTACTTC

J: TRBJ2-2
V: TRBV7-9
size: NA
D: NA
CDR3: CASSLIGAGELFF
DNA: TGTGCCAGCAGCTTAATTGGGGCCGGGGAGCTGTTTTTT

J: TRBJ1-5
V: TRBV25-1
size: NA
D: TRBD1
CDR3: CASSAGQGLGQPQHF
DNA: TGTGCCAGCAGTGCGGGACAGGGTCTCGGTCAGCCCCAGCATTTT

J: TRBJ2-7
V: TRBV9
size: NA
D: NA
CDR3: CASSAGTLGYEQYF
DNA: TGTGCCAGCAGCGCCGGGACTCTGGGCTACGAGCAGTACTTC

J: TRBJ1-2
V: TRBV11-2
size: NA
D: NA
CDR3: CASSLDPGRGGYTF
DNA: TGTGCCAGCAGCTTAGATCCAGGGAGGGGTGGCTACACCTTC

J: TRBJ2-2
V: TRBV13
size: once
D: NA
CDR3: CASSLRSGSTGELFF
DNA: TGTGCCAGCAGCCTCCGTTCCGGGAGCACCGGGGAGCTGTTTTTT

J: TRBJ1-2
V: TRBV5-1
size: NA
D: NA
CDR3: CASSLAGYGYTF
DNA: TGCGCCAGCAGCCTCGCGGGGTATGGCTACACCTTC

J: TRBJ2-7
V: TRBV21-1
size: NA
D: NA
CDR3: CASSKDSSVAYEQYF
DNA: TGTGCCAGCAGCAAAGATTCTAGCGTAGCCTACGAGCAGTACTTC

J: TRBJ2-3
V: TRBV7-9
size: NA
D: TRBD2
CDR3: CASSPLTSGYTDTQYF
DNA: TGTGCCAGCAGCCCCTTGACTAGCGGATACACAGATACGCAGTATTTT

J: TRBJ2-3
V: TRBV30
size: once
D: NA
CDR3: CAFKWDKSTDTQYF
DNA: TGTGCCTTCAAATGGGACAAAAGCACAGATACGCAGTATTTT

J: TRBJ2-7
V: TRBV7-2
size: NA
D: NA
CDR3: CASSLASGGGGYEQYF
DNA: TGTGCCAGCAGCTTAGCGTCGGGCGGAGGGGGGTACGAGCAGTACTTC

J: TRBJ2-2
V: TRBV7-2
size: NA
D: NA
CDR3: CASSLQHTGELFF
DNA: TGTGCCAGCAGCTTGCAGCACACCGGGGAGCTGTTTTTT

J: TRBJ1-1
V: TRBV11-2
size: NA
D: NA
CDR3: CASSLEVNTEAFF
DNA: TGTGCCAGCAGCTTAGAGGTGAACACTGAAGCTTTCTTT

J: TRBJ2-7
V: TRBV5-1
size: NA
D: NA
CDR3: CASSLGVSYEQYF
DNA: TGCGCCAGCAGCTTGGGGGTCTCCTACGAGCAGTACTTC

J: TRBJ2-1
V: TRBV7-2
size: NA
D: TRBD2
CDR3: CASMGLAGGAEQFF
DNA: TGTGCCAGCATGGGACTAGCGGGAGGGGCTGAGCAGTTCTTC

J: TRBJ2-7
V: TRBV6-6
size: NA
D: TRBD1
CDR3: CASSFRGQGGTYEQYF
DNA: TGTGCCAGCTCTTTCCGGGGACAGGGGGGGACCTACGAGCAGTACTTC

J: TRBJ1-1
V: TRBV23-1
size: NA
D: NA
CDR3: CASSQSEKALECSTEAFF
DNA: TGCGCCAGCAGTCAATCGGAAAAGGCACTCGAGTGTAGCACTGAAGCTTTCTTT

J: TRBJ2-1
V: TRBV9
size: NA
D: TRBD2
CDR3: CASSVAPSGVTSYNEQFF
DNA: TGTGCCAGCAGCGTAGCTCCTAGCGGGGTCACCTCCTACAATGAGCAGTTCTTC

J: TRBJ2-1
V: TRBV5-1
size: NA
D: NA
CDR3: CASSSFGGTAYNEQFF
DNA: TGCGCCAGCAGCTCCTTTGGGGGGACGGCCTACAATGAGCAGTTCTTC

J: TRBJ1-5
V: TRBV30
size: NA
D: NA
CDR3: CAWSRESRAQPQHF
DNA: TGTGCCTGGAGCCGGGAGTCGAGGGCACAGCCCCAGCATTTT

J: TRBJ1-2
V: TRBV28
size: NA
D: TRBD1
CDR3: CASNSGGGGYTF
DNA: TGTGCCAGCAACTCAGGGGGGGGCGGCTACACCTTC

J: TRBJ1-2
V: TRBV5-6
size: NA
D: NA
CDR3: CASSLVQGVGYTF
DNA: TGTGCCAGCAGCTTGGTTCAGGGTGTTGGCTACACCTTC

J: TRBJ2-1
V: TRBV28
size: NA
D: NA
CDR3: CASSPYRMRDSSYNEQFF
DNA: TGTGCCAGCAGTCCCTACAGAATGCGGGACAGCTCCTACAATGAGCAGTTCTTC